This T cell receptor (beta chain) emerged from a study of T cell repertoires in cytomegalovirus infection. The wider study: Epitope selection comprised recently identified HLA-C-restricted CMV epitopes and well-studied HLA-B-restricted CMV epitopes. An indication of both CMV infection and matching HLA type came from public TCR beta signatures. Whole-study results and caveats: Dominant in the ex vivo response were TCR beta clonotypes restricted by HLA-C and specific for CMV.

Trimming removed 4 bases from V and 2 bases from J; junction bases left unmatched: 5. The CDR3 contains 15 residues. CDR1 is LNHNV, CDR2 YYDKDF, per germline (reference sequence). TCRdb passed the reads through MiXCR, listing each CDR3 protein once. Altogether approximately 110,000 distinct CDR3 sequences are present, around 45% being singletons, with the ten largest covering 74%. As concerns this clonotype: Its specificity is unknown.

The sample in question was CD8+ T cells from cultured PBMCs, obtained from culture after CMV antigen stimulation. The sequence came from a human donor in good health (CMV status not recorded). Some clones in this sample may be carry-over from other donors' samples. The chain has TRBV15 and TRBJ2-3, with TRBD2 identical over 8 bases. The CDR3 here is CATSISTSDTDTQYF. The CDR3 region has the DNA TGTGCCACCAGCATCTCGACTAGCGACACAGATACGCAGTATTTT.